This T cell receptor beta chain was identified in a study of TIL therapy for anti-PD-1-resistant metastatic lung cancer. Across the whole study: Tumor harvest preceded PD-1/PD-L1 blockade, followed by nivolumab treatment.

Regarding time point: pre-treatment sample, taken before nivolumab and TIL therapy. This was the immunoSEQ v3 assay. Each library reached roughly 1.9 million read pairs, or 5-6 million at deep level. The assay was immunoSEQ multiplex PCR, and TCRdb's table has in-frame clones only and misses some. The data contain just under 60,000 clones, roughly 70% of them seen just once; the ten biggest clones take up about 1.8%. Per germline, CDR1 MNHEY and CDR2 SVGAGI. The ends lost 6 bases at V and 5 bases at J; junction bases unmatched: 8. CDR3 length: 15 residues. The sequencing used blood, collected at baseline. V is TRBV6-5 and J is TRBJ2-7, with 12 bases that match TRBD1. This clonotype was sampled from a person aged 25 to 85 with non-small cell lung cancer. The CDR3 region is CASSLSGTGGNEQYF. CDR3 DNA sequence: TGTGCCAGCAGCCTATCCGGGACAGGGGGCAACGAGCAGTACTTC.